Listed here are 28 T cell receptor beta chains from one sample, sequenced in a study of T cells of healthy individuals. TCRdb re-called the 5' RACE reads with MiXCR, one entry per CDR3 protein. The sample holds under 70,000 distinct CDR3 sequences, 14% to 15% seen once. These receptors came from a human donor in good health.

In its sample, this clonotype was seen many times. This chain links TRBV13 with TRBJ1-6; 10 nucleotides agree with TRBD1. CDR3 length: 16 amino acids. The V gene's germline CDR1 is PRHDT and CDR2 FYEKMQ (reference sequence). Trimming cost V 4 bases and J 7 bases; bases outside gene matches: 7. For the CDR3, the DNA is TGTGCCAGCAGCTGGGGGACAGGGGAGAGAAATTCACCCCTCCACTTT. It is translated as CASSWGTGERNSPLHF.

This clonotype has ten or more counts. The V gene is TRBV11-3, the J gene TRBJ2-5; D not resolved. Trimming removed 1 base from V and 7 bases from J, with 4 bases in between. The CDR3 length is 11 residues. Germline V lookup: CDR1 SGHNT, CDR2 YENEEA. The CDR3 spells CASSLGGTQYF. CDR3 sequence (DNA): TGTGCCAGCAGCTTAGGAGGGACCCAGTACTTC. The entire variable domain, with the rest obtained from reference TRBV11-3 and TRBJ2-5, is as follows: EAGVVQSPRYKIIEKKQPVAFWCNPISGHNTLYWYLQNLGQGPELLIRYENEEAVDDSQLPKDRFSAERLKGVDSTLKIQPAELGDSAVYLCASSLGGTQYFGPGTRLLVL.

This clonotype appeared many times. The chain joins TRBV27 to TRBJ2-7, with D unresolved. Germline assignment: CDR1 MNHEY and CDR2 SMNVEV (reference sequence). Trimming took 6 bases from V and 3 from J, leaving 21 bases between them. This CDR3 is built from 16 residues. The CDR3 sequence is CASSPQVRLTYYEQYF. The CDR3 DNA reads as TGTGCCAGCAGCCCCCAGGTGAGGTTGACCTACTACGAGCAGTACTTC.

The chain combines TRBV12-3 or TRBV12-4 with TRBJ1-1; D perhaps matches TRBD1 (5 bases). This CDR3 has 14 amino acids. Trimming left V 6 bases short and J 1 base short, with 12 bases between. CDR3: CASSTWGGNTEAFF. In DNA form, the CDR3 reads TGTGCCAGCAGCACCTGGGGGGGGAACACTGAAGCTTTCTTT.

This clonotype was counted a few times. The chain carries TRBV20-1 and TRBJ2-3; D gene unclear. The germline V gene encodes CDR1 DFQATT and CDR2 SNEGSKA (reference sequence). The CDR3 runs 16 residues. The V and J ends lost 3 bases and 0 bases respectively, with 16 bases between them. The DNA for the CDR3 is TGCAGTGCTAGTGGAATGCCGGGCGTTAGCACAGATACGCAGTATTTT. Its protein is CSASGMPGVSTDTQYF.

This clonotype occurred many times. CDR3 sequence (DNA): TGTGCCAGCAGCCTGATAGACAGGGGAGACACTGAAGCTTTCTTT. This translates into CASSLIDRGDTEAFF. The rearrangement links TRBV6-6 to TRBJ1-1; 8 nucleotides line up with TRBD1. The CDR3 is 15 residues long. With 6 bases clipped from V and 3 bases from J, the junction kept 9 bases outside the gene matches. Germline CDR1 reads MNHNY; CDR2 reads SVGAGI (reference sequence).

V usage is TRBV11-2 and J usage is TRBJ1-4, with a tentative D call TRBD1 (6 bases). Germline assignment: CDR1 SGHAT and CDR2 FQNNGV. The CDR3 is 14 residues long. The V gene lost 2 bases and the J gene lost 7 bases, with 11 bases spanning the gap. This chain's CDR3 is CASSLPGASEKLFF. The CDR3 DNA reads TGTGCCAGCAGCTTACCGGGGGCTAGTGAAAAACTGTTTTTT.

The chain carries TRBV20-1 and TRBJ2-5; tentatively, D is TRBD2 (5 bases). The CDR3 consists of 16 residues. The germline V gene has CDR1 DFQATT and CDR2 SNEGSKA (reference sequence). V was clipped by 0 bases and J by 2 bases, with 16 bases between them. This CDR3 reads CSARDPKDFDQETQYF. Written as DNA, the CDR3 is TGCAGTGCTAGAGATCCCAAGGACTTCGATCAAGAGACCCAGTACTTC.

The chain has TRBV5-8 and TRBJ1-1; weak D call: TRBD1 (5 bases). V lost 1 base, J lost 5 bases, and 12 bases lay in between. CDR3 size: 14 residues. CDR1 is SGHTS and CDR2 is YDEGEE in the germline V gene. The CDR3 spells CASSLRGWATEAFF. The CDR3 DNA is TGTGCCAGCAGCTTGCGGGGGTGGGCGACTGAAGCTTTCTTT.

In DNA form, the CDR3 reads TGTGCCAGCAGGATGACAGGGGCAAGCTCCTACGAGCAGTACTTC. Translation gives CASRMTGASSYEQYF. V is TRBV2 and J is TRBJ2-7; 8 bases match TRBD1. V trimming: 6 bases; J trimming: 0 bases; junction bases outside the gene matches: 7. Germline V gives CDR1 SNHLY, CDR2 FYNNEI. CDR3 size: 15 residues. Combining the CDR3 with reference TRBV2 and TRBJ2-7 gives the whole variable domain EPEVTQTPSHQVTQMGQEVILRCVPISNHLYFYWYRQILGQKVEFLVSFYNNEISEKSEIFDDQFSVERPDGSNFTLKIRSTKLEDSAMYFCASRMTGASSYEQYFGPGTRLTVT.

This clonotype appeared many times. The rearrangement uses TRBV24-1 and TRBJ2-3; 8 positions match TRBD1. Trimming at V came to 1 base and at J to 5 bases, leaving 10 bases not matched to a gene. Looked up from germline, CDR1 is KGHDR and CDR2 is SFDVKD. The CDR3 runs to 17 residues. CDR3 nucleotides: TGTGCCACCAGTGATTTAGAGCAGGGGGCGAGTGGAGATACGCAGTATTTT. Encoded protein: CATSDLEQGASGDTQYF.

This clonotype has at least ten counts. The V gene is TRBV20-1, the J gene TRBJ1-1; 12 bases align to TRBD1. The CDR3 runs 18 residues. The germline CDR1 and CDR2 sequences are DFQATT and SNEGSKA (reference sequence). Here the CDR3 reads CSAPGQGAPKAVGTEAFF. CDR3 nucleotides: TGCAGCGCCCCGGGACAGGGGGCCCCGAAGGCTGTAGGCACTGAAGCTTTCTTT.

This clonotype was found many times. This chain uses TRBV5-1 with TRBJ2-3, with a tentative D call TRBD2 (5 bases). Trimming cost V 3 bases and J 4 bases, with 12 bases left between them. Germline V lookup: CDR1 SGHRS, CDR2 YFSETQ. The CDR3 extends over 14 amino acids. CDR3 bases: TGCGCCAGCAGCTCCCCTGCGGAGGCAGATACGCAGTATTTT. It translates to CASSSPAEADTQYF.

This clonotype has just a few counts. This CDR3 is CASSQDWGGQETQYF. CDR3 in DNA: TGCGCCAGCAGCCAAGATTGGGGGGGACAAGAGACCCAGTACTTC. This chain uses TRBV4-3 with TRBJ2-5; 7 nucleotides agree with TRBD2. Looked up from germline, CDR1 is LGHNA and CDR2 is YSLEER. Losses at the gene ends were 0 bases for V and 2 bases for J; bases not matched to a gene: 3. The CDR3 sequence is 15 residues long.

This clonotype turned up a few times. This chain connects TRBV5-1 to TRBJ2-7; D is perhaps TRBD2 (5 bases). CDR1 and CDR2 from the germline V gene are SGHRS and YFSETQ. V lost 4 bases to trimming and J lost 1 base, with 18 bases between them. The CDR3 sequence is 16 residues long. CDR3 residues: CASSPRRGRTSYEQYF. In DNA, the CDR3 is TGCGCCAGCAGCCCACGCCGAGGACGGACTTCCTACGAGCAGTACTTC. Full variable domain (rest looked up from reference TRBV5-1 and TRBJ2-7): KAGVTQTPRYLIKTRGQQVTLSCSPISGHRSVSWYQQTPGQGLQFLFEYFSETQRNKGNFPGRFSGRQFSNSRSEMNVSTLELGDSALYLCASSPRRGRTSYEQYFGPGTRLTVT.

The rearrangement joins TRBV7-2 to TRBJ2-2, with a possible D match to TRBD2 (7 bases). V dropped 5 bases and J dropped 7 bases, with 17 bases sitting between them. This CDR3 is built from 15 residues. CDR1 SGHTA and CDR2 FQGNSA come from the germline V gene. CDR3 nucleotides: TGTGCCAGCAGCCGGGCCGGGGGGCTCGGCGGGGAGCTGTTTTTT. Its translation is CASSRAGGLGGELFF.

This clonotype appeared a few times. The chain is built from TRBV21-1 and TRBJ2-7; the DNA was not used to check the table's D call, TRBD2. TRBV21-1 is listed as a pseudogene. CDR3 length: 18 residues. The CDR3 loop is CASSKRGGLAGGHYEQYF. The CDR3 coding sequence is TGTGCCAGCAGCAAAAGAGGCGGACTAGCGGGAGGGCATTACGAGCAGTACTTC.

This clonotype was recorded at least ten times. The genes are TRBV5-1 and TRBJ2-7, with D perhaps TRBD2 (6 bases). V dropped 0 bases and J dropped 6 bases, with 10 bases sitting between them. The CDR3 totals 13 residues. Germline assignment: CDR1 SGHRS and CDR2 YFSETQ. This chain's CDR3 is CASSLGGTPEQYF. CDR3 nucleotides: TGCGCCAGCAGCTTGGGAGGGACTCCCGAGCAGTACTTC.

This clonotype was counted at least ten times. The chain is built from TRBV19 and TRBJ1-1; D is ambiguous. The CDR3 is 12 residues long. The germline gives CDR1 LNHDA, CDR2 SQIVND (reference sequence). Deletions cut 5 bases from V and 8 bases from J, with 12 bases between. The CDR3: CASSPGFSEAFF. In DNA, the CDR3 is TGTGCCAGTAGTCCGGGATTCTCAGAAGCTTTCTTT.

This clonotype was observed many times. CDR3 coding DNA: TGCAGTGCTAGAGAAAGACAGGTTAACATTGGAAACACCATATATTTT. Its protein product is CSARERQVNIGNTIYF. The chain combines TRBV20-1 with TRBJ1-3, with D tentatively TRBD1 (6 bases). The CDR3 runs 16 residues. Germline V gene sequence: CDR1 DFQATT, CDR2 SNEGSKA (reference sequence). The V end was cut by 0 bases, the J end by 3 bases, with 15 bases between.

This clonotype has at least ten counts. DNA for the CDR3: TGTGCCAGCTCCCCGTACCGGGTCTATAATTCACCCCTCCACTTT. It codes for CASSPYRVYNSPLHF. This chain links TRBV18 with TRBJ1-6; no clear D gene. Trimming removed 6 bases from V and 3 bases from J, with 12 bases in between. The CDR3 spans 15 residues. The germline gives CDR1 KGHSH, CDR2 LQKENI. Together with reference TRBV18 and TRBJ1-6, the CDR3 gives the full variable domain: NAGVMQNPRHLVRRRGQEARLRCSPMKGHSHVYWYRQLPEEGLKFMVYLQKENIIDESGMPKERFSAEFPKEGPSILRIQQVVRGDSAAYFCASSPYRVYNSPLHFGNGTRLTVT.

This clonotype has only a few counts. The chain has TRBV27 and TRBJ1-2; 10 nucleotides align to TRBD1. Germline-derived CDR1 and CDR2 are MNHEY and SMNVEV (reference sequence). CDR3 size: 18 residues. With 5 bases clipped from V and 6 bases from J, the junction kept 18 bases outside the gene matches. The CDR3 bases are TGTGCCAGCAGTCCGGGACAGGGGAGGTACGGTTTTCCTGATGGCTACACCTTC. Amino acid sequence: CASSPGQGRYGFPDGYTF.

This clonotype was counted ten times or more. The V and J genes are TRBV20-1 and TRBJ2-1; tentatively, D is TRBD2 (6 bases). This CDR3 is built from 14 residues. The ends were cut back, 5 bases at V and 6 bases at J, with 17 bases in the middle. Germline-derived CDR1 and CDR2 are DFQATT and SNEGSKA (reference sequence). The CDR3 sequence is CSASIPGLSNEQFF. CDR3 nucleotide sequence: TGCAGTGCTTCTATTCCGGGACTGAGCAATGAGCAGTTCTTC.

This clonotype was observed many times. This chain joins TRBV5-1 and TRBJ2-1; weak D call: TRBD2 (5 bases). The germline V gene encodes CDR1 SGHRS and CDR2 YFSETQ. The germline V and J ends were trimmed by 0 bases and 5 bases, with 9 bases remaining between them. The CDR3 contains 14 residues. CDR3 residues: CASSLAAGNNEQFF. The CDR3 DNA sequence: TGCGCCAGCAGCTTGGCCGCGGGTAACAATGAGCAGTTCTTC.

This chain uses TRBV2 with TRBJ2-2, with a possible D match to TRBD2 (6 bases). The CDR3 is 13 residues long. V was pared by 6 bases and J by 6 bases, with 11 bases between. The germline V gene has CDR1 SNHLY and CDR2 FYNNEI. The CDR3 coding sequence is TGTGCCAGCAGAGGAACGGGAGCCGGGGAGCTGTTTTTT. It translates to CASRGTGAGELFF.

This clonotype turned up a few times. V usage is TRBV20-1 and J usage is TRBJ1-5, with D perhaps TRBD1 (5 bases). Germline lookup yields CDR1 DFQATT and CDR2 SNEGSKA (reference sequence). CDR3 length: 13 amino acids. The V and J ends lost 3 bases and 4 bases respectively, with 10 bases between them. The CDR3 sequence: CSARKGANQPQHF. As DNA, the CDR3 is TGCAGTGCTAGGAAAGGGGCTAATCAGCCCCAGCATTTT.

This clonotype was counted between two and nine times. V is TRBV5-4 and J is TRBJ2-3, with D possibly TRBD2 on 6 matching bases. The CDR3 is made up of 15 amino acids. Trimming removed 0 bases at V and 4 bases at J, with 12 bases between. Per the germline V gene, CDR1 is SGHNT and CDR2 is YYREEE (reference sequence). The CDR3 protein is CASSLDPGVADTQYF. The DNA of the CDR3 is TGTGCCAGCAGCTTGGATCCGGGAGTGGCAGATACGCAGTATTTT.

Only a few counts were recorded for this clonotype. This chain joins TRBV20-1 and TRBJ1-3; D is unclear. CDR1 is DFQATT, CDR2 SNEGSKA, per germline (reference sequence). V was trimmed by 3 bases and J by 1 base, leaving 7 bases between them. The CDR3 contains 13 residues. CDR3 protein: CSASGISGNTIYF. The DNA for the CDR3 is TGCAGTGCTAGTGGGATTTCTGGAAACACCATATATTTT.